A selection of T cell receptor beta chains follows, all from one sample in a study of T cells after yellow fever vaccination. MiXCR, run by TCRdb on the 5' RACE reads, gives a single entry per CDR3 protein. The table has 300,000 or so distinct CDR3 sequences, under 15% seen once. Sample: CD4+ T cells sorted from PBMCs, taken 45 days after the yellow fever booster vaccination. The receptors stem from a man aged 30 to 39 who received the YFV17D yellow fever vaccine. Each CDR3 is given with its conserved first and last residue. Each record gives: V gene, clone size, J gene, D gene, CDR3 protein, CDR3 DNA. D genes are given only for firm matches. Rows give clone size only sometimes, using once, few, many, or a class for an expanded clone.

v_call: TRBV2; clone_size: NA; j_call: TRBJ1-1; d_call: NA; cdr3_aa: CASSEVAGKVTEAFF; cdr3_nt: TGTGCCAGCAGTGAGGTTGCAGGGAAGGTCACTGAAGCTTTCTTT
v_call: TRBV11-2; clone_size: few; j_call: TRBJ2-1; d_call: TRBD2; cdr3_aa: CASSLSGSNYNEQFF; cdr3_nt: TGTGCCAGCAGCCTTAGCGGGAGCAACTACAATGAGCAGTTCTTC
v_call: TRBV10-1; clone_size: few; j_call: TRBJ1-6; d_call: TRBD1; cdr3_aa: CASGPDRSSPLHF; cdr3_nt: TGCGCCAGCGGGCCGGACAGGAGTTCACCCCTCCACTTT
v_call: TRBV30; clone_size: few; j_call: TRBJ2-7; d_call: TRBD1; cdr3_aa: CAWNRGMAGEQYF; cdr3_nt: TGTGCCTGGAACAGGGGTATGGCAGGCGAGCAGTACTTC
v_call: TRBV20-1; clone_size: few; j_call: TRBJ2-1; d_call: NA; cdr3_aa: CSARWIVSSYNEQFF; cdr3_nt: TGCAGTGCTAGATGGATCGTGAGCTCCTACAATGAGCAGTTCTTC
v_call: TRBV5-6; clone_size: many; j_call: TRBJ2-7; d_call: TRBD1; cdr3_aa: CASSSMDRARHEQYF; cdr3_nt: TGTGCCAGCAGCTCCATGGACAGGGCGAGGCACGAGCAGTACTTC
v_call: TRBV7-2; clone_size: NA; j_call: TRBJ2-7; d_call: NA; cdr3_aa: CASSLVWGSEQYF; cdr3_nt: TGTGCCAGCAGCTTAGTTTGGGGTTCCGAGCAGTACTTC
v_call: TRBV25-1; clone_size: few; j_call: TRBJ1-6; d_call: NA; cdr3_aa: CASSTHSGNSPLHF; cdr3_nt: TGTGCCAGCAGTACCCACTCCGGTAATTCACCCCTCCACTTT
v_call: TRBV6-5; clone_size: few; j_call: TRBJ1-2; d_call: NA; cdr3_aa: CASSYSRGLYGYTF; cdr3_nt: TGTGCCAGCAGTTACTCTAGGGGACTATATGGCTACACCTTC
v_call: TRBV7-2; clone_size: few; j_call: TRBJ2-1; d_call: TRBD2; cdr3_aa: CASSLGSGLANNEQFF; cdr3_nt: TGTGCCAGCAGCTTAGGTTCCGGACTAGCGAACAATGAGCAGTTCTTC
v_call: TRBV7-2; clone_size: few; j_call: TRBJ2-5; d_call: TRBD2; cdr3_aa: CASSLLAGLQETQYF; cdr3_nt: TGTGCCAGCAGCCTTCTAGCGGGATTACAAGAGACCCAGTACTTC
v_call: TRBV20-1; clone_size: few; j_call: TRBJ2-5; d_call: TRBD2; cdr3_aa: CSALTSGGQETQYF; cdr3_nt: TGCAGTGCGCTCACTAGCGGGGGTCAAGAGACCCAGTACTTC
v_call: TRBV7-6; clone_size: few; j_call: TRBJ2-1; d_call: TRBD2; cdr3_aa: CASSYQSGGPYEQFF; cdr3_nt: TGTGCCAGCAGCTACCAATCGGGAGGGCCTTATGAGCAGTTCTTC
v_call: TRBV20-1; clone_size: few; j_call: TRBJ2-1; d_call: NA; cdr3_aa: CSARDPGKRAKGSYNEQFF; cdr3_nt: TGCAGTGCTAGAGATCCGGGCAAGCGGGCCAAAGGTTCCTACAATGAGCAGTTCTTC
v_call: TRBV19; clone_size: NA; j_call: TRBJ2-7; d_call: NA; cdr3_aa: CASGTPYEQYF; cdr3_nt: TGTGCCAGTGGGACACCTTACGAGCAGTACTTC
v_call: TRBV7-2; clone_size: few; j_call: TRBJ2-5; d_call: NA; cdr3_aa: CASSSAGTKETQYF; cdr3_nt: TGTGCCAGCAGCTCGGCGGGCACAAAAGAGACCCAGTACTTC
v_call: TRBV10-3; clone_size: few; j_call: TRBJ2-7; d_call: NA; cdr3_aa: CAISESFAEQYF; cdr3_nt: TGTGCCATCAGTGAGAGCTTTGCCGAGCAGTACTTC
v_call: TRBV4-3; clone_size: NA; j_call: TRBJ2-2; d_call: TRBD1; cdr3_aa: CASSQDPGTGGTGELFF; cdr3_nt: TGCGCCAGCAGCCAAGACCCCGGGACAGGGGGCACCGGGGAGCTGTTTTTT
v_call: TRBV10-3; clone_size: NA; j_call: TRBJ1-4; d_call: NA; cdr3_aa: CASGEGRSEKLFF; cdr3_nt: TGTGCCTCCGGCGAAGGGAGGAGTGAAAAACTGTTTTTT
v_call: TRBV20-1; clone_size: many; j_call: TRBJ2-3; d_call: NA; cdr3_aa: CSAARLDRKITDTQYF; cdr3_nt: TGCAGTGCCGCCCGGCTAGACAGAAAGATCACAGATACGCAGTATTTT
v_call: TRBV6-5; clone_size: NA; j_call: TRBJ2-4; d_call: NA; cdr3_aa: CASSYRAVQYF; cdr3_nt: TGTGCCAGCAGTTACAGGGCAGTTCAGTACTTC
v_call: TRBV6-5; clone_size: NA; j_call: TRBJ2-1; d_call: TRBD2; cdr3_aa: CASRPTSGLYNEQFF; cdr3_nt: TGTGCCAGCAGGCCGACTAGCGGTTTGTACAATGAGCAGTTCTTC
v_call: TRBV18; clone_size: few; j_call: TRBJ2-1; d_call: NA; cdr3_aa: CASSPTLAPSNEQFF; cdr3_nt: TGTGCCAGCTCACCAACATTAGCCCCTTCCAATGAGCAGTTCTTC
v_call: TRBV20-1; clone_size: many; j_call: TRBJ2-5; d_call: NA; cdr3_aa: CSAIRTGGIGTQYF; cdr3_nt: TGCAGTGCTATAAGGACAGGAGGGATCGGGACCCAGTACTTC
v_call: TRBV20-1; clone_size: NA; j_call: TRBJ2-1; d_call: TRBD2; cdr3_aa: CSARDRPSSGSIGYNEQFF; cdr3_nt: TGCAGTGCTAGAGATAGGCCCTCTAGCGGGAGTATAGGATACAATGAGCAGTTCTTC
v_call: TRBV12-3/TRBV12-4; clone_size: few; j_call: TRBJ2-1; d_call: NA; cdr3_aa: CASSPTRRVNEQFF; cdr3_nt: TGTGCCAGCAGCCCGACTAGACGGGTCAATGAGCAGTTCTTC
v_call: TRBV28; clone_size: NA; j_call: TRBJ2-3; d_call: TRBD2; cdr3_aa: CASSYLAGGSTDTQYF; cdr3_nt: TGTGCCAGCAGTTACCTAGCGGGGGGGAGCACAGATACGCAGTATTTT
v_call: TRBV20-1; clone_size: once; j_call: TRBJ2-1; d_call: NA; cdr3_aa: CSARTPLGGIALFEQFF; cdr3_nt: TGCAGCGCTAGAACACCCCTGGGCGGGATCGCCCTCTTTGAGCAGTTCTTC
v_call: TRBV6-4; clone_size: NA; j_call: TRBJ2-5; d_call: NA; cdr3_aa: CASGFPGRETQYF; cdr3_nt: TGTGCCAGTGGGTTCCCTGGGCGGGAGACCCAGTACTTC
v_call: TRBV15; clone_size: many; j_call: TRBJ2-5; d_call: NA; cdr3_aa: CATSRDRNTKETQYF; cdr3_nt: TGTGCCACCAGCAGAGATCGGAACACTAAAGAGACCCAGTACTTC
v_call: TRBV20-1; clone_size: NA; j_call: TRBJ2-2; d_call: TRBD1; cdr3_aa: CCASSGGLSTGELFF; cdr3_nt: TGCTGTGCTAGCTCAGGGGGCCTTTCCACCGGGGAGCTGTTTTTT
v_call: TRBV7-2; clone_size: many; j_call: TRBJ2-1; d_call: NA; cdr3_aa: CASSLTNYNEQFF; cdr3_nt: TGCGCCAGCAGCTTGACGAATTACAATGAGCAGTTCTTC
v_call: TRBV15; clone_size: few; j_call: TRBJ2-1; d_call: TRBD2; cdr3_aa: CATSLGTSGNYEQFF; cdr3_nt: TGTGCCACCAGCCTTGGAACTAGCGGGAACTATGAGCAGTTCTTC
v_call: TRBV12-3/TRBV12-4; clone_size: NA; j_call: TRBJ2-2; d_call: TRBD2; cdr3_aa: CASRGGGRANTGELFF; cdr3_nt: TGTGCCAGCAGGGGGGGGGGACGAGCGAACACCGGGGAGCTGTTTTTT
v_call: TRBV5-6; clone_size: few; j_call: TRBJ2-3; d_call: NA; cdr3_aa: CASSKIDHGTDTQYF; cdr3_nt: TGTGCCAGCAGTAAGATAGACCACGGAACAGATACGCAGTATTTT
v_call: TRBV10-3; clone_size: few; j_call: TRBJ2-7; d_call: NA; cdr3_aa: CAITKGPTEDYEQYF; cdr3_nt: TGTGCCATCACCAAGGGACCTACAGAAGACTACGAGCAGTACTTC
v_call: TRBV2; clone_size: few; j_call: TRBJ1-6; d_call: NA; cdr3_aa: CASMKTAENSPLHF; cdr3_nt: TGTGCCAGCATGAAGACCGCAGAAAATTCACCCCTCCACTTT
v_call: TRBV2; clone_size: few; j_call: TRBJ2-7; d_call: NA; cdr3_aa: CASSEVRTLGNEQYF; cdr3_nt: TGTGCCAGCAGTGAAGTTCGGACCTTGGGGAACGAGCAGTACTTC
v_call: TRBV5-6; clone_size: many; j_call: TRBJ2-5; d_call: NA; cdr3_aa: CASSLVGAQYF; cdr3_nt: TGTGCCAGCAGCTTGGTGGGGGCCCAGTACTTC
v_call: TRBV12-3/TRBV12-4; clone_size: few; j_call: TRBJ2-1; d_call: NA; cdr3_aa: CASSTNNEQFF; cdr3_nt: TGTGCCAGCAGTACGAACAATGAGCAGTTCTTC
v_call: TRBV7-6; clone_size: many; j_call: TRBJ2-1; d_call: TRBD2; cdr3_aa: CASSSGLAGSLNEQFF; cdr3_nt: TGTGCCAGCAGTTCGGGACTAGCGGGAAGCCTAAATGAGCAGTTCTTC
v_call: TRBV12-3/TRBV12-4; clone_size: NA; j_call: TRBJ1-4; d_call: TRBD1; cdr3_aa: CASSRTGGTNEKLFF; cdr3_nt: TGTGCCAGCAGCAGGACAGGGGGGACTAATGAAAAACTGTTTTTT
v_call: TRBV28; clone_size: many; j_call: TRBJ2-1; d_call: TRBD1; cdr3_aa: CASVSRGQGDNEQFF; cdr3_nt: TGTGCCAGCGTAAGCAGGGGACAGGGCGACAATGAGCAGTTCTTC
v_call: TRBV5-1; clone_size: few; j_call: TRBJ2-2; d_call: TRBD1; cdr3_aa: CASSLGGQYTGELFF; cdr3_nt: TGCGCCAGCAGCTTGGGGGGACAGTACACCGGGGAGCTGTTTTTT
v_call: TRBV15; clone_size: many; j_call: TRBJ1-2; d_call: NA; cdr3_aa: CATSRVGTGGYTF; cdr3_nt: TGTGCCACCAGCAGAGTAGGGACGGGCGGCTACACCTTC
v_call: TRBV12-3/TRBV12-4; clone_size: few; j_call: TRBJ2-5; d_call: TRBD1; cdr3_aa: CASSPGQGVETQYF; cdr3_nt: TGTGCCAGCTCTCCGGGACAGGGGGTTGAGACCCAGTACTTC
v_call: TRBV7-7; clone_size: few; j_call: TRBJ2-1; d_call: TRBD2; cdr3_aa: CASSLSTSGRYNEQFF; cdr3_nt: TGTGCTAGCAGCTTATCTACTAGCGGGAGATACAATGAGCAGTTCTTC
v_call: TRBV20-1; clone_size: many; j_call: TRBJ2-3; d_call: NA; cdr3_aa: CSAKVSPITDTQYF; cdr3_nt: TGCAGTGCGAAGGTGTCTCCGATCACAGATACGCAGTATTTT
v_call: TRBV5-1; clone_size: few; j_call: TRBJ2-3; d_call: NA; cdr3_aa: CASSLSAGVDTQYF; cdr3_nt: TGCGCCAGCAGCTTGAGCGCCGGAGTAGATACGCAGTATTTT
v_call: TRBV18; clone_size: many; j_call: TRBJ2-5; d_call: TRBD1; cdr3_aa: CASSPVRGQETQYF; cdr3_nt: TGTGCCAGCTCACCTGTCAGGGGGCAAGAGACCCAGTACTTC
v_call: TRBV7-2; clone_size: NA; j_call: TRBJ2-1; d_call: TRBD1; cdr3_aa: CASSSQGAYYNEQFF; cdr3_nt: TGTGCCAGCAGCTCTCAGGGGGCTTACTACAATGAGCAGTTCTTC
v_call: TRBV20-1; clone_size: few; j_call: TRBJ2-7; d_call: NA; cdr3_aa: CSASGLLGEQYF; cdr3_nt: TGCAGTGCTAGCGGCCTCTTGGGGGAGCAGTACTTC
v_call: TRBV20-1; clone_size: many; j_call: TRBJ2-1; d_call: TRBD1; cdr3_aa: CSARARTGAKYNEQFF; cdr3_nt: TGCAGTGCTAGAGCCAGGACAGGGGCGAAATACAATGAGCAGTTCTTC
v_call: TRBV20-1; clone_size: few; j_call: TRBJ2-5; d_call: NA; cdr3_aa: CSASWRYQETQYF; cdr3_nt: TGCAGTGCTAGTTGGCGTTACCAAGAGACCCAGTACTTC
v_call: TRBV18; clone_size: NA; j_call: TRBJ2-7; d_call: TRBD1; cdr3_aa: CASSPLDRGGNEQYF; cdr3_nt: TGTGCCAGCTCACCATTGGACAGGGGCGGCAACGAGCAGTACTTC
v_call: TRBV20-1; clone_size: NA; j_call: TRBJ2-5; d_call: TRBD1; cdr3_aa: CSAKTGIQETQYF; cdr3_nt: TGCAGTGCTAAGACAGGGATCCAAGAGACCCAGTACTTC
v_call: TRBV4-3; clone_size: NA; j_call: TRBJ1-4; d_call: TRBD1; cdr3_aa: CASSQQTGVGGEKLFF; cdr3_nt: TGCGCCAGCAGCCAACAGACAGGGGTAGGAGGGGAAAAACTGTTTTTT